The T cell receptor (beta chain) described here comes from a study of blood T cell repertoires in COVID-19 (dated by TCRdb to 2020 to 2022). The study in broad terms: Collaborator samples came from the United States, Italy and Spain and covered acute and convalescent phases of COVID-19. The prospective study material was composed of cDNA or gDNA derived from T cells, B-cell-depleted T cells, or PBMCs. HLA class I and class II types, where available, came from metadata supplied by the sample provider rather than from assay-based typing. A de-identified subject ID, COVID-19 status, age in years and sex were almost always included in the sample metadata. A freely available public database, intended as a resource for researchers studying the immune response to SARS-CoV-2, is where the repertoires were released. Subjects who had been exposed to COVID-19, were actively infected with it, or had recovered from it provided the deeply sampled blood TCRbeta repertoires that made up the dataset. Samples came from the ongoing ImmuneRACE study (first 160 participants) plus 1,254 subjects from 6 global collaborators.

About this clone itself: What antigen it recognizes has not been identified. Base-call qualities are not available, and no considerably larger clone is one nucleotide away.

At the junction V is shortened by 5 bases and J by 1 base, with 19 bases in between. CDR1 LNHNV and CDR2 YYDKDF were looked up in the germline V gene (reference sequence). From cysteine to phenylalanine, the CDR3 is 17 amino acids long. The retained sequence is limited to the CDR3, 51 bases, with the frame set at the first base. The immunoSEQ Assay, a bias-controlled multiplex PCR, was used to amplify TCRbeta CDR3 regions from genomic DNA. The published analysis was carried out like this. Nucleated cell counts per sample were estimated from amplification of reference gene primers within the assay. To quantify the absolute abundance of each unique TCRbeta CDR3 rearrangement, sequence reads were collapsed and filtered. Productive Simpson clonality was computed per sample as the square root of Simpson's diversity index over productive rearrangements. Held by TCRdb, this immuneACCESS table contains in-frame sequences only and omits some clones. Under half of the omission traces to an unresolved V gene where checked; the cause of the rest is unknown. The V and J calls and clone size were taken over from that table, and D and trimming were inferred from the DNA. The sample table holds tens of thousands of clones, of which around 80% were seen once. Approximately 25% of the sample lies in the top ten.

General conclusions and limits of the study: How much clinical and demographic metadata was included differed by source and by participant, and the metadata was provided uncurated.

Each collaborating institution followed its own protocols to collect whole blood in K2EDTA tubes. For TCRbeta analysis, collaborator samples were shipped as frozen whole blood, as isolated PBMCs, or as DNA extracted from either sample type. The chain is encoded by TRBV15 joined to TRBJ2-3; the D call could be TRBD1 or TRBD2, with each sharing 5 bases. This TCR was recovered from a man between 60 and 70 years old with acute or convalescent COVID-19. Input material: peripheral blood. CDR3 protein: CATSRGAPGSGTDTQYF. The nucleotide sequence is TGTGCCACCAGCCGAGGGGCCCCGGGGTCTGGCACAGATACGCAGTATTTT.